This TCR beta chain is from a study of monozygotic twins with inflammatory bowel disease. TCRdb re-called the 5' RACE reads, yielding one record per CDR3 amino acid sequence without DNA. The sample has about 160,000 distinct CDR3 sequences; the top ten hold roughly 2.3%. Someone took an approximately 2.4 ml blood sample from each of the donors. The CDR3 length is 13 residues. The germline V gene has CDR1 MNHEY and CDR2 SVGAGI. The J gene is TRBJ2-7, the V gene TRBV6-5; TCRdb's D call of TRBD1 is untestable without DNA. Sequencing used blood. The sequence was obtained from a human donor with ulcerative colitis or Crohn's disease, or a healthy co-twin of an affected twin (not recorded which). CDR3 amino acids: CASRGQGAYEQYF.